Below are 22 T cell receptor beta chains sequenced from a single sample in a study of T cell clones after liver transplantation. The data were produced by immunoSEQ multiplex PCR, yet TCRdb's version contains in-frame clones alone and is incomplete. The profile shows approximately 55,000 clones, about 64% of them singletons. The specimen comprised CD4+ T cells from blood, sampled before liver transplant. These receptors originate from a human donor who received a liver transplant.

The chain carries TRBV5-1 and TRBJ2-2; 7 bases map to TRBD2. J lost 7 bases, V lost 5 bases, and 5 bases had no gene match. The CDR3 covers 13 residues. Germline assignment: CDR1 SGHRS and CDR2 YFSETQ. CDR3: CASRPRGGGELFF. For the CDR3, the DNA is TGCGCCAGCAGACCGCGCGGGGGCGGGGAGCTGTTTTTT.

This sequence joins TRBV7-3 and TRBJ2-3, with D perhaps matching TRBD2 (5 bases). This CDR3 region has 14 residues. The germline V and J ends were trimmed by 4 bases and 3 bases, with 11 bases remaining between them. Germline lookup yields CDR1 SGHTA and CDR2 FQGTGA. The CDR3 is CASSSRTQTDTQYF. The CDR3 coding sequence is TGTGCCAGCAGCTCTCGGACTCAAACAGATACGCAGTATTTT. Based on the CDR3 plus reference TRBV7-3 and TRBJ2-3, the full variable domain is GAGVSQTPSNKVTEKGKYVELRCDPISGHTALYWYRQSLGQGPEFLIYFQGTGAADDSGLPNDRFFAVRPEGSVSTLKIQRTERGDSAVYLCASSSRTQTDTQYFGPGTRLTVL.

The gene calls are TRBV5-6 and TRBJ1-1; D is perhaps TRBD1 (5 bases). The germline gives CDR1 SGHDT, CDR2 YYEEEE. CDR3 length: 15 residues. V was cut by 3 bases and J by 5 bases, with 17 bases left in between. The CDR3 DNA is TGTGCCAGCAGCTCGAGGGAGGGGTGGAGGACTGAAGCTTTCTTT. This codes for CASSSREGWRTEAFF. The full variable domain, in which reference TRBV5-6 and TRBJ1-1 provide the parts outside the CDR3, is DAGVTQSPTHLIKTRGQQVTLRCSPKSGHDTVSWYQQALGQGPQFIFQYYEEEERQRGNFPDRFSGHQFPNYSSELNVNALLLGDSALYLCASSSREGWRTEAFFGQGTRLTVV.

This chain connects TRBV12-5 to TRBJ1-5, with D maybe TRBD1 (5 bases). This CDR3 comprises 13 residues. V was shortened by 4 bases and J by 2 bases, with 6 bases between the two germline ends. From germline, CDR1 is LGHNT and CDR2 FRNRAP. The CDR3 loop reads CASGSGGNQPQHF. In nucleotides, the CDR3 is TGTGCTAGTGGTTCGGGGGGCAATCAGCCCCAGCATTTT.

This clone was seen only a few times. The chain combines TRBV6-1 with TRBJ1-3; the D gene is possibly TRBD1 (6 bases). V shed 6 bases and J shed 4 bases, with 16 bases lying between them. This CDR3 spans 15 amino acids. The germline CDR1 and CDR2 sequences are MNHNS and SASEGT. CDR3 nucleotide sequence: TGTGCCAGCAGCTCTGCGGCAGGGGAAGGAAACACCATATATTTT. It codes for CASSSAAGEGNTIYF.

CDR3 in DNA: TGTGCCAGCAACCAAGCGCAGGGTATACCTGAAGCTTTCTTT. Translated: CASNQAQGIPEAFF. The chain links TRBV6-5 to TRBJ1-1; D might be TRBD1 (5 bases). Per germline, CDR1 MNHEY and CDR2 SVGAGI. The CDR3 sequence is 14 residues long. V lost 7 bases to trimming and J lost 6 bases, with 18 bases between them.

This chain joins TRBV6-1 and TRBJ1-2; D remains ambiguous. Germline V gene lookup returns CDR1 MNHNS and CDR2 SASEGT. CDR3 length: 12 residues. The ends were cut back, 7 bases at V and 1 base at J, with 7 bases in the middle. As DNA, the CDR3 is TGTGCCAGCACCCTAATTAACTATGGCTACACCTTC. As protein: CASTLINYGYTF.

The chain links TRBV30 to TRBJ1-2; 8 bases align to TRBD1. Germline V gene lookup returns CDR1 GTSNPN and CDR2 SVGIG (reference sequence). Germline trimming cut 3 bases from V and 0 bases from J; bases unmatched to any gene: 3. This CDR3 is 14 amino acids long. Written as DNA, the CDR3 is TGTGCCTGGAGGGGACAGGAAGCTAACTATGGCTACACCTTC. This translates into CAWRGQEANYGYTF.

CDR3 protein: CASRFPAGQSNEKLFF. DNA for the CDR3: TGTGCAAGTCGGTTCCCCGCCGGACAGAGTAATGAAAAACTGTTTTTT. The chain is built from TRBV12-2 and TRBJ1-4; no DNA check was done on the table's D call, TRBD1. TRBV12-2 is a pseudogene locus. This CDR3 spans 16 amino acids.

The V gene is TRBV27, the J gene TRBJ2-2; the D gene is possibly TRBD1 (5 bases). Trimming removed 7 bases at V and 0 bases at J, with 9 bases between. The length of the CDR3 is 14 residues. CDR1 and CDR2 from the germline V gene are MNHEY and SMNVEV (reference sequence). The CDR3 DNA reads as TGTGCCAGCAATTCAGGGACGAACACCGGGGAGCTGTTTTTT. Amino acids: CASNSGTNTGELFF.

This clone was found a few times. The rearrangement joins TRBV6-1 to TRBJ1-6; a weak D match, TRBD1 (6 bases). This CDR3 contains 13 residues. Germline lookup yields CDR1 MNHNS and CDR2 SASEGT. V lost 5 bases and J 7 bases, leaving 9 bases between the germline ends. The DNA for the CDR3 is TGTGCCAGCAGTCAGGGGAACAATTCACCCCTCCACTTT. Translated: CASSQGNNSPLHF.

The chain uses TRBV9 and TRBJ1-1; D gene uncertain. Germline values: CDR1 SGDLS, CDR2 YYNGEE. The length of the CDR3 is 14 residues. Trimming stripped 3 bases from V and 4 bases from J, with 13 bases between. The CDR3 coding sequence is TGTGCCAGCAGCGAAGGTGGGCATGGCACTGAAGCTTTCTTT. Translation gives CASSEGGHGTEAFF.

This rearrangement joins TRBV6-5 to TRBJ1-5; D is unclear. The V gene's germline CDR1 is MNHEY and CDR2 SVGAGI. Trimming took 5 bases from V and 6 from J, leaving 11 bases between them. The CDR3 has 13 residues. In nucleotides, the CDR3 is TGTGCCAGCAGTGCTATTAAGAGTCAGCCCCAGCATTTT. The encoded protein is CASSAIKSQPQHF.

J is TRBJ2-3 and V is TRBV5-4; possible D gene TRBD2, 5 bases. V gave up 0 bases and J gave up 4 bases, with 9 bases separating them. This CDR3 contains 14 residues. In germline, CDR1 is SGHNT, CDR2 YYREEE (reference sequence). CDR3 residues: CASSLDAGSDTQYF. CDR3 in DNA: TGTGCCAGCAGCTTGGATGCGGGCTCAGATACGCAGTATTTT. Full variable domain (rest looked up from reference TRBV5-4 and TRBJ2-3): ETGVTQSPTHLIKTRGQQVTLRCSSQSGHNTVSWYQQALGQGPQFIFQYYREEENGRGNFPPRFSGLQFPNYSSELNVNALELDDSALYLCASSLDAGSDTQYFGPGTRLTVL.

This clone appeared once. V usage is TRBV30 and J usage is TRBJ2-6; TRBD2 is a possible D gene (5 bases). Between the trimmed V and J ends, which lost 2 bases and 0 bases, there was a span of 17 bases. The CDR3 is made up of 18 amino acids. Germline CDR1 GTSNPN, CDR2 SVGIG (reference sequence). In DNA form, the CDR3 reads TGTGCCTGGAGTAGCGGACGGGTACGAAGCTCTGGGGCCAACGTCCTGACTTTC. As protein: CAWSSGRVRSSGANVLTF.

The chain uses TRBV2 and TRBJ1-1; TRBD1 might be the D (6 bases). Looked up from germline, CDR1 is SNHLY and CDR2 is FYNNEI. This CDR3 has 12 residues. Deletions cut 7 bases from V and 4 bases from J, with 10 bases between. CDR3 residues: CASNRETTEAFF. DNA of the CDR3: TGTGCCAGCAACAGGGAGACCACTGAAGCTTTCTTT.

This clone is a singleton in its sample. The rearrangement links TRBV7-8 to TRBJ1-4, with a weak D call TRBD1 (5 bases). Per germline, CDR1 SGHVS and CDR2 FQNEAQ. The CDR3 is made up of 15 amino acids. V lost 3 bases and J 3 bases, leaving 11 bases between the germline ends. The CDR3 DNA follows: TGTGCCAGCAGCTTCGGGGGGACTTCTAATGAAAAACTGTTTTTT. Encoded protein: CASSFGGTSNEKLFF. The entire variable domain, with the rest obtained from reference TRBV7-8 and TRBJ1-4, is as follows: GAGVSQSPRYKVAKRGQDVALRCDPISGHVSLFWYQQALGQGPEFLTYFQNEAQLDKSGLPSDRFFAERPEGSVSTLKIQRTQQEDSAVYLCASSFGGTSNEKLFFGSGTQLSVL.

V and J are TRBV6-1 and TRBJ2-2; 9 nucleotides align to TRBD1. After removal of 4 bases from V and 6 bases from J, the junction contained 3 bases not matched to a gene. Germline V CDR1 and CDR2: MNHNS, SASEGT. This CDR3 is 14 amino acids long. The CDR3 DNA is TGTGCCAGCAGTGTCCGACAGGGGGCCGGGGAGCTGTTTTTT. It encodes CASSVRQGAGELFF.

This sequence joins TRBV5-6 and TRBJ2-2, with 8 bases that match TRBD2. Per the germline V gene, CDR1 is SGHDT and CDR2 is YYEEEE. The V segment lost 4 bases and the J segment 5 bases; nucleotides outside the gene matches: 10. The CDR3 is 16 amino acids. The CDR3 region is CASSASLAVLTGELFF. Written as DNA, the CDR3 is TGTGCCAGCAGCGCTTCACTAGCGGTGCTTACCGGGGAGCTGTTTTTT.

This chain joins TRBV7-2 and TRBJ2-4; 7 bases are shared with TRBD2. Germline loops: CDR1 SGHTA, CDR2 FQGNSA. V shed 1 base and J 0 bases; nucleotides not matched to a gene: 6. This CDR3 spans 17 amino acids. CDR3 coding DNA: TGTGCCAGCAGCTTAGGCCGCCTAGCGGAAGCCAAAAACATTCAGTACTTC. This sequence encodes CASSLGRLAEAKNIQYF.

This clone was found a few times. The chain carries TRBV27 and TRBJ1-5, with TRBD1 matching over 8 bases. Germline V lookup: CDR1 MNHEY, CDR2 SMNVEV (reference sequence). Losses at the gene ends were 5 bases for V and 7 bases for J; bases not matched to a gene: 10. CDR3 length: 15 amino acids. The CDR3 DNA is TGTGCCAGCAGTGCTGACACAGGGGGACGGCAGCCCCAGCATTTT. This gives the protein CASSADTGGRQPQHF.

J is TRBJ2-2 and V is TRBV19; D may be TRBD1 (6 bases). V dropped 1 base and J dropped 4 bases, with 10 bases sitting between them. Germline loops: CDR1 LNHDA, CDR2 SQIVND (reference sequence). The length of the CDR3 is 15 residues. This CDR3 reads CASSIGAGATGELFF. The DNA of the CDR3 is TGTGCCAGTAGTATAGGTGCAGGGGCCACCGGGGAGCTGTTTTTT.